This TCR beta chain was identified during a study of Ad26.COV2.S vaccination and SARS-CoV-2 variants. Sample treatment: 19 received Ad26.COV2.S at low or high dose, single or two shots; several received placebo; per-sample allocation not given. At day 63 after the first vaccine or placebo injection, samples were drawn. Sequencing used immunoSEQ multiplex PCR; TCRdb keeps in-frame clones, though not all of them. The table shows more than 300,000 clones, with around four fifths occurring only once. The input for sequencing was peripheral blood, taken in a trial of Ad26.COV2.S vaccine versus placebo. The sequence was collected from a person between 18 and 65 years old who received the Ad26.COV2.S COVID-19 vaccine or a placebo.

The CDR3 region has the DNA TGTGCCAGCAGGGGGCAGGCGTCAAATCAGCCCCAGCATTTT. It specifies CASRGQASNQPQHF. The chain employs TRBV2 and TRBJ1-5; a possible D gene is TRBD1 (5 bases). Trimming took 6 bases from V and 4 from J, leaving 13 bases between them. This CDR3 is 14 amino acids long. Germline assignment: CDR1 SNHLY and CDR2 FYNNEI.